The 8 T cell receptor beta chains reported below all come from one sample, sequenced in a study of T cells in women clearing cervical HPV infection listed by TCRdb under 2018. Libraries came from the immunoSEQ multiplex PCR assay. As stored in TCRdb, this immuneACCESS dataset retains in-frame rearrangements with V and J assigned. A fraction of the clones does not appear; measured against another copy, unresolved V genes explain less than half of the discrepancy, and the remainder lacks a known reason. In this sample's table one finds 40,000 to 45,000 clones. The ten most abundant clones make up 1% to 1.5% of the sample. Sequenced input: blood buffy coat. The receptors were gathered from a woman between 18 and 70 years old with a cervical HPV16 infection that either progressed to CIN3+ or cleared (not recorded which).

Note on this clone: Read data end 3 residues before the CDR3 end; the end is taken from the germline J gene. The V call is TRBV28, the J call TRBJ2-3; 10 bases agree with TRBD1. The CDR3 has 16 residues. Germline V lookup: CDR1 MDHEN, CDR2 SYDVKM. The trim removed 8 bases at V and 1 base at J, leaving 9 bases unmatched. The sequenced part of the CDR3 DNA is TGTGCCAGCCCTCGAGACAGGGGGCTGGGCACAGATACG. This encodes CASPRDRGLGTDT. The whole CDR3 protein is CASPRDRGLGTDTQYF.

Regarding this clone: The read halts 3 residues ahead of the CDR3 end, with the missing end drawn from the germline J gene. V gene TRBV11-1 combines with J gene TRBJ2-7; 8 positions agree with TRBD1. This CDR3 region has 12 residues. The trim removed 5 bases at V and 6 bases at J, leaving 3 bases unmatched. Germline V gene data show CDR1 as SGHAT and CDR2 as FQDESV (reference sequence). The part of the CDR3 DNA that was read is TGTGCCAGCAGCAATACAGGGGGCGAG. It specifies CASSNTGGE. The full CDR3 sequence reads CASSNTGGEQYF.

Points on this clone: The missing CDR3 end, 3 residues past where the read stops, is filled in from the germline J gene. J is TRBJ1-1 and V is TRBV19; D remains ambiguous. The CDR3 is 12 residues long. Per the germline V gene, CDR1 is LNHDA and CDR2 is SQIVND (reference sequence). V was trimmed by 7 bases and J by 4 bases, leaving 10 bases between them. CDR3 in amino acids: CASTGYSTEAFF. CDR3 bases read: TGTGCCAGTACGGGGTACAGCACTGAA. The whole variable domain, filled in from reference TRBV19 and TRBJ1-1, reads DGGITQSPKYLFRKEGQNVTLSCEQNLNHDAMYWYRQDPGQGLRLIYYSQIVNDFQKGDIAEGYSVSREKKESFPLTVTSAQKNPTAFYLCASTGYSTEAFFGQGTRLTVV.

As concerns this clone: Read sequence stops 3 residues before the CDR3 end, and the germline J gene provides the missing end. The chain recombines TRBV18 with TRBJ1-2; no clear D. Germline assignment: CDR1 KGHSH and CDR2 LQKENI. The CDR3 has 14 amino acids. CDR3 DNA (partial): TGTGCCAGCTCGCCTAGCGAGGGCCGGAACGAC. Amino acids: CASSPSEGRND. The entire CDR3 is CASSPSEGRNDYTF.

Note on this clone: At one of its ends the junction is not consistent with the germline gene, which may arise from a read error. With the read ending 3 residues before the CDR3 end, the germline J gene is used to fill in that end. V is TRBV4-2 and J is TRBJ2-7, with 8 positions matching TRBD1. Germline V CDR1 and CDR2: LGHNA, YNFKEQ. The CDR3 length is 16 residues. CDR3 region: CASSSFTGTGPYEQYF. CDR3 DNA, as far as it was read: TGCGCCAGCAGCTCATTCACCGGGACAGGACCCTACGAG.

Concerning this clone: The read halts 3 residues ahead of the CDR3 end, with the missing end drawn from the germline J gene. The V gene is TRBV5-1, the J gene TRBJ2-1; weak D call: TRBD1 (5 bases). Germline V gives CDR1 SGHRS, CDR2 YFSETQ. CDR3 length equals 16 residues. V was trimmed by 0 bases and J by 0 bases, leaving 10 bases between them. CDR3 protein: CASSLGGASSYNEQFF. CDR3 DNA (partial): TGCGCCAGCAGCTTGGGTGGGGCGAGCTCCTACAATGAG.

In regard to this clone: The CDR3 end is not reached by the read, which stops 3 residues before it; the germline J gene fills it in. V and J are TRBV20-1 and TRBJ1-1, with 9 bases lining up with TRBD1. J gave up 4 bases and V 0 bases, and 15 bases lay outside the gene matches. This CDR3 is built from 18 residues. The germline gives CDR1 DFQATT, CDR2 SNEGSKA (reference sequence). CDR3 loop: CSARDSYPRTGVGTEAFF. The sequenced part of the CDR3 DNA is TGCAGTGCTAGAGATAGTTATCCCCGGACAGGGGTTGGCACTGAA.

Note on this clone: The read falls 3 residues short of the CDR3 end, and the missing part is taken from the germline J gene. The gene calls are TRBV5-1 and TRBJ1-3; 9 bases match TRBD1. Trimming cost V 7 bases and J 2 bases; bases outside gene matches: 1. The germline gives CDR1 SGHRS, CDR2 YFSETQ. CDR3 length: 13 amino acids. CDR3 DNA, as far as it was read: TGCGCCAGCGGACAGGGGACTGGAAACACC. This sequence encodes CASGQGTGNT. The CDR3 in full is CASGQGTGNTIYF.